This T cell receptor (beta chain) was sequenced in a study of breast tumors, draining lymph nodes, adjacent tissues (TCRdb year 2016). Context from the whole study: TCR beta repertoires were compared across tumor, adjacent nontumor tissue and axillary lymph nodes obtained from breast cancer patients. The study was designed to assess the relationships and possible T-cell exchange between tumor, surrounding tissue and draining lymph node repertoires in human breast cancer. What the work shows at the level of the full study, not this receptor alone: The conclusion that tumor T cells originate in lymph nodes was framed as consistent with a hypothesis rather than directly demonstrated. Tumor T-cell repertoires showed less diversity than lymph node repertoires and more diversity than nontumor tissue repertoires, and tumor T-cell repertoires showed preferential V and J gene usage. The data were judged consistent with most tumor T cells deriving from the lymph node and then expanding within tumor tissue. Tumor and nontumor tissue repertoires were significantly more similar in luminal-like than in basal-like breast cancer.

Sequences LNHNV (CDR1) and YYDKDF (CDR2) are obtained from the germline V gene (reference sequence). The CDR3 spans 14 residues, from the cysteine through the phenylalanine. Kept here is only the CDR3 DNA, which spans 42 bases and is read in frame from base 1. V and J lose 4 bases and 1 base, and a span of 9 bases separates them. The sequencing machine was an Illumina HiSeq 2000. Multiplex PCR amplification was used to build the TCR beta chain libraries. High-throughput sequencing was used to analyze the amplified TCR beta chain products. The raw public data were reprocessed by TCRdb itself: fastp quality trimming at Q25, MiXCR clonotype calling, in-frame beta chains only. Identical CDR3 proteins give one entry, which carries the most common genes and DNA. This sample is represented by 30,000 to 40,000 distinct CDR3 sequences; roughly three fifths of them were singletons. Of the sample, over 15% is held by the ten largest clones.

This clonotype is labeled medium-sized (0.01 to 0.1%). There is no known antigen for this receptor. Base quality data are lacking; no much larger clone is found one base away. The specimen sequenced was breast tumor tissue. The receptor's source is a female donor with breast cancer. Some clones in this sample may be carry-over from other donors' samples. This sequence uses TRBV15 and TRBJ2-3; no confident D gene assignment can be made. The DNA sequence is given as TGTGCCACCAGCATTCGATGGGGCACAGATACGCAGTATTTT. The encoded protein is CATSIRWGTDTQYF.